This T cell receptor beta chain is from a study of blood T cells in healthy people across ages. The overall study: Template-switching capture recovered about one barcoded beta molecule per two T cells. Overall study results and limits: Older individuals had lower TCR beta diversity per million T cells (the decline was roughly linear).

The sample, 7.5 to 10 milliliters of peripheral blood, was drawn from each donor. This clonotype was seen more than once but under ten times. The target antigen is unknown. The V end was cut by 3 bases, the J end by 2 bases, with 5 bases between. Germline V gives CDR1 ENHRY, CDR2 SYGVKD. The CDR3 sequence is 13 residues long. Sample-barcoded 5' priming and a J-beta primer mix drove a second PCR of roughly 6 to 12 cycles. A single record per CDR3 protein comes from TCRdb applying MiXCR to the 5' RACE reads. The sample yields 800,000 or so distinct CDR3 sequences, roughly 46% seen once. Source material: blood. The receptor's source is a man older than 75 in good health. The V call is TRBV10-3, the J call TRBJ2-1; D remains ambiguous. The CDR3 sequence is CAISELAYNEQFF. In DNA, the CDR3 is TGTGCCATCAGTGAATTAGCCTACAATGAGCAGTTCTTC.